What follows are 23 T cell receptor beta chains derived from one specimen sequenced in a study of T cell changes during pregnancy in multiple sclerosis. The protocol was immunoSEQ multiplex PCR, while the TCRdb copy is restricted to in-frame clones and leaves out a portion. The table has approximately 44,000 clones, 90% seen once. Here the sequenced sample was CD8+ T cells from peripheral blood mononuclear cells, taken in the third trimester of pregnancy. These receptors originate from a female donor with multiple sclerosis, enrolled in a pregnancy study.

The CDR3 spells CASRPRGTGNTEAFF. In nucleotides, the CDR3 is TGTGCCAGTAGGCCACGAGGGACAGGGAACACTGAAGCTTTCTTT. V and J are TRBV19 and TRBJ1-1; TRBD1 matches at 8 bases. This CDR3 contains 15 residues. The V gene's germline CDR1 is LNHDA and CDR2 SQIVND (reference sequence). V was pared by 6 bases and J by 1 base, with 7 bases of the junction left unmatched.

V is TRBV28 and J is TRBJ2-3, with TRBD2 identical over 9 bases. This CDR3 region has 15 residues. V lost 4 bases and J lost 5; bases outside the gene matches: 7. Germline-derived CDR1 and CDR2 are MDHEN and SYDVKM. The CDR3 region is CASSSLSGSVDTQYF. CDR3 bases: TGTGCCAGCAGTTCCCTTAGCGGGAGCGTAGATACGCAGTATTTT.

CDR3 DNA sequence: TGTGCCAGTAGTATGGGCGGGGGGTACAATGAGCAGTTCTTC. Translated, it gives CASSMGGGYNEQFF. V gene TRBV19 combines with J gene TRBJ2-1, with 8 nucleotides matching TRBD2. The CDR3 contains 14 residues. V lost 3 bases, J lost 4 bases, and 2 bases stayed unmatched. Germline-derived CDR1 and CDR2 are LNHDA and SQIVND (reference sequence).

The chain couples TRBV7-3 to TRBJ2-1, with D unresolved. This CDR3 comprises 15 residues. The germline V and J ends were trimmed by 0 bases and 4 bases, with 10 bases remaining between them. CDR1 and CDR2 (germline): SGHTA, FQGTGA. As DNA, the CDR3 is TGTGCCAGCAGCTTAACCCCGACTTTGTACAATGAGCAGTTCTTC. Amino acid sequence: CASSLTPTLYNEQFF.

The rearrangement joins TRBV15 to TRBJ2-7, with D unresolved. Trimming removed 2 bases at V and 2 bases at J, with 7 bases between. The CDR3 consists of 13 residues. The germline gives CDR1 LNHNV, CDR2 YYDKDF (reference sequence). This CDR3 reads CATSRFDTYEQYF. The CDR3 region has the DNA TGTGCCACCAGCAGATTCGACACCTACGAGCAGTACTTC.

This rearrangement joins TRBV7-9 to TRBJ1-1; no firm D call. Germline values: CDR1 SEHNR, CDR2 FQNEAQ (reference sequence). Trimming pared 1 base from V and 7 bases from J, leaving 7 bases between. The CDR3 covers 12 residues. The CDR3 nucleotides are TGTGCCAGCAGCTTAGGCGGAGATGAAGCTTTCTTT. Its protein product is CASSLGGDEAFF.

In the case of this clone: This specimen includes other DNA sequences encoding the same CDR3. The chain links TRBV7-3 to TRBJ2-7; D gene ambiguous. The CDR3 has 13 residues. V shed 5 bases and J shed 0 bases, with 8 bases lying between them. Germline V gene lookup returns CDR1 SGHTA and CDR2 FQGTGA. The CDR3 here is CASSPPGSYEQYF. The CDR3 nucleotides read TGTGCCAGCAGCCCTCCAGGCTCCTACGAGCAGTACTTC.

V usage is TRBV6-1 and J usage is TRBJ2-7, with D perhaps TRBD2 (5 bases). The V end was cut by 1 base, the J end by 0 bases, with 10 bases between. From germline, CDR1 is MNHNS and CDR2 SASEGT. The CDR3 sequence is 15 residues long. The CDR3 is CASSEEAGSSYEQYF. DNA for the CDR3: TGTGCCAGCAGTGAAGAGGCGGGCAGCTCCTACGAGCAGTACTTC.

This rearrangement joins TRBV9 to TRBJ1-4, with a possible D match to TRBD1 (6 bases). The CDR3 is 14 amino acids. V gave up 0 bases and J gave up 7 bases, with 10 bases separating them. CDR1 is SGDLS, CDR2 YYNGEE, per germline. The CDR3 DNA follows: TGTGCCAGCAGCGTAGACAGGGCAGTTGAAAAACTGTTTTTT. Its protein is CASSVDRAVEKLFF.

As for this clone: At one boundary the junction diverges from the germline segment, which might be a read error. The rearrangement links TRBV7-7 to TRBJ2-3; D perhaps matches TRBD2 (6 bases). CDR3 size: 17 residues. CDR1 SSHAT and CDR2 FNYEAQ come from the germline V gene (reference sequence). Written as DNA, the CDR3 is TGTGCTAGCATGCCGGAACCCTCGGGACTCAACACAGATACGCAGTATTTT. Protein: CASMPEPSGLNTDTQYF.

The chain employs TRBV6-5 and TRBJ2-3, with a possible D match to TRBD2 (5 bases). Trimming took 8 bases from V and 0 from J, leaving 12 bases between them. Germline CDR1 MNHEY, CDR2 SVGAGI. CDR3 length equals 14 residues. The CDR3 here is CASYERTSTDTQYF. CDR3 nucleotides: TGTGCCAGCTATGAGCGGACTAGCACAGATACGCAGTATTTT.

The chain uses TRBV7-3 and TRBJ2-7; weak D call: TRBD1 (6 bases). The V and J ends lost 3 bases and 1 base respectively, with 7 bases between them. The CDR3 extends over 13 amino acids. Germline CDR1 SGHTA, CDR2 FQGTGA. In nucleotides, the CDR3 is TGTGCCAGCAGCTTCGACAGGTCCTACGAGCAGTACTTC. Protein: CASSFDRSYEQYF.

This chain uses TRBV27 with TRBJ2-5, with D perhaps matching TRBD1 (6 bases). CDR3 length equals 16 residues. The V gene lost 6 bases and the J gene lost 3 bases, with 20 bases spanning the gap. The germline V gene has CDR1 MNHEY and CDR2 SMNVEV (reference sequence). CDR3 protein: CASRTTKTGHEETQYF. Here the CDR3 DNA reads TGTGCCAGCAGAACCACAAAAACAGGGCACGAAGAGACCCAGTACTTC.

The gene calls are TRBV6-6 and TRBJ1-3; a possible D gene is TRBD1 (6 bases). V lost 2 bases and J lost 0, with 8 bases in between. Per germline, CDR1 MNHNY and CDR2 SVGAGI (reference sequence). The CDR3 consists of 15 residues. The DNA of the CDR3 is TGTGCCAGCAGTTACCAGGACAGCTCTGGAAACACCATATATTTT. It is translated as CASSYQDSSGNTIYF.

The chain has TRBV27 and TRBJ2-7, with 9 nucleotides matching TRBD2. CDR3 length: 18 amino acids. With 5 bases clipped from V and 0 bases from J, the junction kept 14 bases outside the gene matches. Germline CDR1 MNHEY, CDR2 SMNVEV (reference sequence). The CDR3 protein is CASSSPSGTTSSSYEQYF. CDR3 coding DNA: TGTGCCAGCAGTAGCCCTAGCGGGACAACTTCCAGCTCCTACGAGCAGTACTTC.

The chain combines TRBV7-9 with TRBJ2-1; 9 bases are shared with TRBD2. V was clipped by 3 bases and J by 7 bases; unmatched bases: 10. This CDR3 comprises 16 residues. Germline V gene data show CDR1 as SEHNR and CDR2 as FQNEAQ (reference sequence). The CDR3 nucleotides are TGTGCCAGCAGCTTGCTGGCGGGGGGGCTATCAAATGAGCAGTTCTTC. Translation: CASSLLAGGLSNEQFF.

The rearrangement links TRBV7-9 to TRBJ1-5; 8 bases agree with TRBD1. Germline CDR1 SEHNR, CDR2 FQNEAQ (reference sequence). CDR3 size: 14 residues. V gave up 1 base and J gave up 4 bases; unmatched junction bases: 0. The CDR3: CASSLGQGNQPQHF. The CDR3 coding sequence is TGTGCCAGCAGCTTAGGACAGGGGAATCAGCCCCAGCATTTT. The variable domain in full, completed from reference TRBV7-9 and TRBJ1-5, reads DTGVSQNPRHKITKRGQNVTFRCDPISEHNRLYWYRQTLGQGPEFLTYFQNEAQLEKSRLLSDRFSAERPKGSFSTLEIQRTEQGDSAMYLCASSLGQGNQPQHFGDGTRLSIL.

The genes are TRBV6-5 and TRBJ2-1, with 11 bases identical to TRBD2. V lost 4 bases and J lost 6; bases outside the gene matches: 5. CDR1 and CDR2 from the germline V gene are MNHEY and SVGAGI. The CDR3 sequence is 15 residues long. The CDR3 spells CASSSDSGGANEQFF. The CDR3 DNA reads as TGTGCCAGCAGTTCAGATAGCGGGGGGGCCAATGAGCAGTTCTTC.

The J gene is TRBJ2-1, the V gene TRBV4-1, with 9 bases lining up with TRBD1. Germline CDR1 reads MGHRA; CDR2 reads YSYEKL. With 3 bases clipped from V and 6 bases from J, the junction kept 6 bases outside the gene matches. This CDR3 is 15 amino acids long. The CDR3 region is CASSQGTGFGNEQFF. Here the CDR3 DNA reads TGCGCCAGCAGCCAGGGGACAGGGTTTGGCAATGAGCAGTTCTTC.

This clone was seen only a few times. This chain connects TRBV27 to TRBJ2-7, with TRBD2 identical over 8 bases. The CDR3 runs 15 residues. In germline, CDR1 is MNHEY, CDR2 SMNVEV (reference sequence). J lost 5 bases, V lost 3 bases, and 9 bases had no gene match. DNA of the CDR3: TGTGCCAGCAGTTTGGAGGTAGCGGGAAACGACGAGCAGTACTTC. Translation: CASSLEVAGNDEQYF.

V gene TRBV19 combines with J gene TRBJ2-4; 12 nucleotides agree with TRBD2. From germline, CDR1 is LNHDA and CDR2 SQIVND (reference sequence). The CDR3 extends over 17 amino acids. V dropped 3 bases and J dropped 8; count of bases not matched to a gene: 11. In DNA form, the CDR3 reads TGTGCCAGTAGTATCCTTCGGACTAGCGGGACCCAGGACATTCAGTACTTC. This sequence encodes CASSILRTSGTQDIQYF.

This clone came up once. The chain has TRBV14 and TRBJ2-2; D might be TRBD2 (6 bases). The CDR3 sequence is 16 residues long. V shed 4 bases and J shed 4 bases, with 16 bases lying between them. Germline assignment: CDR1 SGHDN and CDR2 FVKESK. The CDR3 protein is CASSPTGLTRTGELFF. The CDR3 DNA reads TGTGCCAGCAGCCCTACGGGACTGACTCGCACCGGGGAGCTGTTTTTT.

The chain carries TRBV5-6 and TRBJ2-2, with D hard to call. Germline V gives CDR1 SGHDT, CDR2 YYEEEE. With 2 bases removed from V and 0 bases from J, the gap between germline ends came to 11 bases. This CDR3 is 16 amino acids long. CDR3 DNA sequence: TGTGCCAGCAGCTTTACTGTTCACGCGAACACCGGGGAGCTGTTTTTT. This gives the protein CASSFTVHANTGELFF.